This T cell receptor (beta chain) was found in a study of blood T cell repertoires in COVID-19. Across the whole study: Samples came from the United States, Italy and Spain, spanning acute and convalescent COVID-19. The analysed material was cDNA or gDNA that came from T cells, B-cell-depleted T cells, or PBMCs.

Per the authors' pipeline: Estimates of nucleated cell counts were drawn from the amplification of reference gene primers. Clones were read by immunoSEQ multiplex PCR, and TCRdb kept only the in-frame ones, dropping some. D and trimming come from the DNA, and the V and J calls and clone size come from that table. This sample has approximately 110,000 clones, with approximately 87% found just once. Trimming removed 2 bases from V and 1 base from J; junction bases left unmatched: 5. The CDR3 has 16 residues. The germline gives CDR1 SGHDT, CDR2 YYEEEE. Sequencing was done on a sample of peripheral blood. The source is a woman aged 55-70 years with acute or convalescent COVID-19. The rearrangement uses TRBV5-6 and TRBJ2-3, with 9 bases fitting TRBD1. The CDR3 spells CASSFTRDRGTDTQYF. The CDR3 DNA reads as TGTGCCAGCAGCTTTACCCGGGACAGGGGCACAGATACGCAGTATTTT.